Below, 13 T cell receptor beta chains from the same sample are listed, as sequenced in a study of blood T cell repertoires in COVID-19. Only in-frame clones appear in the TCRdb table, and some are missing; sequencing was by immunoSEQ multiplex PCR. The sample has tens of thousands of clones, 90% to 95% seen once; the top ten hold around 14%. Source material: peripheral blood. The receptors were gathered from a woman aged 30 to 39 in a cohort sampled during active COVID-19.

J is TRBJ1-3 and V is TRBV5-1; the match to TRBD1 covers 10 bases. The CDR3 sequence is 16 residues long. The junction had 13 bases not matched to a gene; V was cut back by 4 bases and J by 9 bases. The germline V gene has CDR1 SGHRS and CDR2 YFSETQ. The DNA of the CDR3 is TGCGCCAGCAGCCCAGACTCCGGGACAGGGGTCGCCACCATATATTTT. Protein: CASSPDSGTGVATIYF.

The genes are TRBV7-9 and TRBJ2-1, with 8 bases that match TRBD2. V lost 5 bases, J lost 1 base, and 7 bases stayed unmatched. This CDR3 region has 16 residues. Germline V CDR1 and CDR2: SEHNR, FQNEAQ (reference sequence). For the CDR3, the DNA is TGTGCCAGCAGCCACTCGACTAGCGAATCCTACAATGAGCAGTTCTTC. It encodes CASSHSTSESYNEQFF.

DNA for the CDR3: TGTGCCAGCAGGGACTTTAACTACAATGAGCAGTTCTTC. Translated, it gives CASRDFNYNEQFF. V and J are TRBV6-5 and TRBJ2-1; perhaps TRBD2 as D (5 bases). This CDR3 spans 13 amino acids. Germline loops: CDR1 MNHEY, CDR2 SVGAGI. Trimming left V 6 bases short and J 3 bases short, with 9 bases between.

Here the CDR3 DNA reads TGTGCCAGCAGAGGGACAGGACATTCAGCTTTCTTT. Its translation: CASRGTGHSAFF. The chain couples TRBV12-3 or TRBV12-4 to TRBJ1-1, with 8 bases aligning to TRBD1. Trimming at V came to 6 bases and at J to 10 bases, leaving 7 bases not matched to a gene. The CDR3 totals 12 residues.

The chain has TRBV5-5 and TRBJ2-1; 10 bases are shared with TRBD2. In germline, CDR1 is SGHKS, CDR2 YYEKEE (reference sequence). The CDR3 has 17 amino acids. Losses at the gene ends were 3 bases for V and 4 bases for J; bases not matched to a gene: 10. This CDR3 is CASSSLPTSGTYNEQFF. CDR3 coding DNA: TGTGCCAGCAGCTCCCTCCCAACTAGCGGGACGTACAATGAGCAGTTCTTC.

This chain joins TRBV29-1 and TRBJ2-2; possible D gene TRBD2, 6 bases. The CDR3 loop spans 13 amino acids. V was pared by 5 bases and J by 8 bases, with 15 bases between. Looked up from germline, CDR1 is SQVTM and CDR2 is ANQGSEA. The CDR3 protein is CSVHGTPNGELFF. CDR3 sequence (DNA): TGCAGCGTTCACGGGACTCCCAATGGGGAGCTGTTTTTT.

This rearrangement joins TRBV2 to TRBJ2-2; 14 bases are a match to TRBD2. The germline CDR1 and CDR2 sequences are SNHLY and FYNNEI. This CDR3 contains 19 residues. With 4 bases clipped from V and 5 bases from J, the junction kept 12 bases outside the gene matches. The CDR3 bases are TGTGCCAGCAGTGCTTCTCTGGGACTAGCGGGAGTTCGGACCGGGGAGCTGTTTTTT. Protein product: CASSASLGLAGVRTGELFF.

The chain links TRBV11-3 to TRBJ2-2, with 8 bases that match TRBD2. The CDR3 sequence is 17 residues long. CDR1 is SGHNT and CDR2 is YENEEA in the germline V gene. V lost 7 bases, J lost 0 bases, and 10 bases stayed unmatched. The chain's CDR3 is CASTIRGGGANTGELFF. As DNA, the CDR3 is TGTGCCAGCACCATACGGGGGGGAGGCGCGAACACCGGGGAGCTGTTTTTT.

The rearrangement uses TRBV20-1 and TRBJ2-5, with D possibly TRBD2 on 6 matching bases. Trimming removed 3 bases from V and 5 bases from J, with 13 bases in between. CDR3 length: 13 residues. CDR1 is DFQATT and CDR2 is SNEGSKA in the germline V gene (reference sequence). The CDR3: CSASTSSAETQYF. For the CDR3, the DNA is TGCAGTGCTAGTACTAGCTCAGCGGAGACCCAGTACTTC.

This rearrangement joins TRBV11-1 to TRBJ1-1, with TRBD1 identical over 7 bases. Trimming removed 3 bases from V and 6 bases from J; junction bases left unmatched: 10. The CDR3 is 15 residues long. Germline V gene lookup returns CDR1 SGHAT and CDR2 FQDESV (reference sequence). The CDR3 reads CASSLLQGLGAEAFF. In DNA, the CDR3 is TGTGCCAGCAGCTTGCTACAGGGGTTGGGAGCTGAAGCTTTCTTT.

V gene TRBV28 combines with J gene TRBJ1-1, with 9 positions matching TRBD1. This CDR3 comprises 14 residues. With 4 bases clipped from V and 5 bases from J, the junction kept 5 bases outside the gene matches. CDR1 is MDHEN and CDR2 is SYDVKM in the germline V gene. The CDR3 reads CASSSPGQGTEAFF. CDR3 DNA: TGTGCCAGCAGTTCCCCGGGACAGGGTACTGAAGCTTTCTTT.

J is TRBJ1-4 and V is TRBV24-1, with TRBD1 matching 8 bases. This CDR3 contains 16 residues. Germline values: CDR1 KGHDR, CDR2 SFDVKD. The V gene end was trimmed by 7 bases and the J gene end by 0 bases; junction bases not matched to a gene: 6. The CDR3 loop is CATSGTGGATNEKLFF. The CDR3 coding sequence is TGTGCCACCAGCGGGACAGGAGGTGCAACTAATGAAAAACTGTTTTTT.

The DNA of the CDR3 is TGCGCCAGCAGCCCGGAACCGGGACTAGCGGGCAGGGAGACCCAGTACTTC. Amino acids: CASSPEPGLAGRETQYF. The chain employs TRBV5-1 and TRBJ2-5, with TRBD2 identical over 12 bases. Germline V lookup: CDR1 SGHRS, CDR2 YFSETQ. The V gene end was trimmed by 4 bases and the J gene end by 5 bases; junction bases not matched to a gene: 12. This CDR3 has 17 residues.